The next 4 T cell receptor beta chains were all read from a single sample in a study of cytomegalovirus exposure and HLA in healthy donors. It was with 60 Vbeta and 13 Jbeta primers that the PCR ran. Data came from immunoSEQ multiplex PCR; TCRdb stores just in-frame clones and leaves some out. Among some 150,000 clones, approximately 80% were seen once, and the ten largest hold approximately 6.1%. The sequenced material came from PBMCs. These receptors all come from a man aged 30 to 45 in good health and CMV-seropositive.

The chain employs TRBV7-7 and TRBJ2-5; D perhaps matches TRBD2 (7 bases). The CDR3 has 15 amino acids. Germline V gives CDR1 SSHAT, CDR2 FNYEAQ (reference sequence). With 2 bases removed from V and 5 bases from J, the gap between germline ends came to 15 bases. In DNA form, the CDR3 reads TGTGCCAGCAGCTTAATGGGGGGGCCGATGGAGACCCAGTACTTC. Translating it yields CASSLMGGPMETQYF.

V usage is TRBV29-1 and J usage is TRBJ1-3; no firm D call. The CDR3 loop spans 14 amino acids. Germline V lookup: CDR1 SQVTM, CDR2 ANQGSEA. Trimming took off 7 bases at V and 3 bases at J, with 16 bases between the two ends. The CDR3 is CSAAGLGGGNTIYF. CDR3 sequence (DNA): TGCAGCGCCGCCGGCCTCGGAGGTGGAAACACCATATATTTT.

This clone was counted a single time. This chain links TRBV5-6 with TRBJ1-1; D may be TRBD1 (5 bases). The germline gives CDR1 SGHDT, CDR2 YYEEEE. V lost 4 bases, J lost 4 bases, and 8 bases lay in between. The CDR3 has 12 amino acids. The CDR3 nucleotides are TGTGCCAGCAGCCCCGGGGGCACTGAAGCTTTCTTT. Amino acid sequence: CASSPGGTEAFF.

In DNA form, the CDR3 reads TGTGCCAGCAGTGCCCAGTTCGTCAGCACAGATACGCAGTATTTT. It codes for CASSAQFVSTDTQYF. J is TRBJ2-3 and V is TRBV7-6; D ambiguous. V was clipped by 6 bases and J by 0 bases, with 13 bases between them. Germline loops: CDR1 SGHVS, CDR2 FNYEAQ. This CDR3 comprises 15 residues.